Listed below are T cell receptor beta chains from one sample, sequenced in a study of blood T cell repertoires in COVID-19. Sequencing used immunoSEQ multiplex PCR; TCRdb keeps in-frame clones, though not all of them. The sample lists around 310,000 clones, almost 90% occurring once. The sample consisted of peripheral blood. These receptors were collected from a woman in her thirties or forties with COVID-19, enrolled during active disease. The CDR3 runs from the conserved cysteine through the conserved F or W. D genes are given only for firm matches. Size tells how often a clone was seen (once, few, many) or the class of an expanded clone, and some rows leave it out.

D: -; size: -; J: TRBJ2-5; V: TRBV4-3; CDR3: CASSQDIGMQETQYF; DNA: TGCGCCAGCAGCCAAGATATCGGGATGCAAGAGACCCAGTACTTC
D: -; size: -; J: TRBJ1-5; V: TRBV28; CDR3: CASSFFLVPRGGQPQHF; DNA: TGTGCCAGCAGTTTTTTCCTCGTCCCCAGGGGCGGTCAGCCCCAGCATTTT
D: TRBD2; size: -; J: TRBJ2-1; V: TRBV3-1/TRBV3-2; CDR3: CASSLTSGSNEQFF; DNA: TGTGCCAGCAGCCTTACTAGCGGGAGCAATGAGCAGTTCTTC
D: TRBD2; size: -; J: TRBJ2-7; V: TRBV4-3; CDR3: CASSQDAGTSGSYEQYF; DNA: TGCGCCAGCAGCCAGGATGCCGGGACTAGCGGCTCCTACGAGCAGTACTTC
D: TRBD1; size: -; J: TRBJ2-5; V: TRBV4-1; CDR3: CASSQIGTVPPGTQYF; DNA: TGCGCCAGCAGCCAAATAGGGACAGTCCCTCCAGGGACCCAGTACTTC
D: -; size: -; J: TRBJ2-7; V: TRBV28; CDR3: CASARSLNLEQYF; DNA: TGTGCCAGCGCCCGTAGCCTGAACCTGGAGCAGTACTTC
D: -; size: -; J: TRBJ1-2; V: TRBV7-9; CDR3: CASSLDPGDYGYTF; DNA: TGTGCCAGCAGCTTAGACCCAGGGGACTATGGCTACACCTTC
D: TRBD2; size: -; J: TRBJ2-7; V: TRBV7-9; CDR3: CASREERGKSYEQYF; DNA: TGTGCCAGCAGGGAAGAGCGGGGGAAGTCCTACGAGCAGTACTTC
D: TRBD1; size: -; J: TRBJ1-2; V: TRBV4-1; CDR3: CASSRDREELGYTF; DNA: TGCGCCAGCAGCCGGGACAGGGAGGAACTTGGCTACACCTTC
D: TRBD2; size: -; J: TRBJ2-1; V: TRBV7-2; CDR3: CASSLVRGGRNEQFF; DNA: TGTGCCAGCAGCTTAGTGCGGGGGGGCCGGAATGAGCAGTTCTTC
D: -; size: once; J: TRBJ1-1; V: TRBV28; CDR3: CASSLGTAFTEAFF; DNA: TGTGCCAGCAGTTTGGGGACTGCCTTCACTGAAGCTTTCTTT
D: TRBD1; size: -; J: TRBJ1-2; V: TRBV27; CDR3: CASSTPGQGFYGYTF; DNA: TGTGCCAGCAGCACTCCGGGACAGGGGTTCTATGGCTACACCTTC
D: -; size: -; J: TRBJ1-3; V: TRBV7-8; CDR3: CASSLEHISGNTIYF; DNA: TGTGCCAGCAGCTTAGAACATATCTCTGGAAACACCATATATTTT